This TCR beta chain came from a study of blood T cell repertoires in COVID-19. Study-wide context: There were acute and convalescent COVID-19 samples, and they came from the United States, Italy and Spain. In each case, the material was cDNA or gDNA derived from T cells, B-cell-depleted T cells, or PBMCs.

Original handling: The assay estimated nucleated cells by amplifying reference gene primers. Method: immunoSEQ multiplex PCR; TCRdb's copy keeps in-frame clones and lacks some. Clone size and V and J calls were adopted from that table, with D and trimming inferred from the DNA. Of under 200,000 clones in the sample, 83% were seen once. Germline assignment: CDR1 GTSNPN and CDR2 SVGIG (reference sequence). Between the trimmed V and J ends, which lost 3 bases and 12 bases, there was a span of 17 bases. This CDR3 contains 12 residues. The chain couples TRBV30 to TRBJ1-1; D is unresolved. Sequencing used peripheral blood. The sequence came from a woman at least 80 years old with acute or convalescent COVID-19. CDR3 DNA: TGTGCCTGGAGGGAGGACGGCAGGTCCCCTTTCTTT. As protein: CAWREDGRSPFF.